Listed here is a single TCR beta chain. Its specificity is not known. PCR primers comprised 60 Vbeta and 13 Jbeta primers. The table came from immunoSEQ multiplex PCR; TCRdb's copy has only in-frame clones and leaves some out. The sample has a few hundred thousand clones; approximately 90% are singletons. Germline-derived CDR1 and CDR2 are SGHAT and FQNNGV. This CDR3 is 16 amino acids long. J gave up 5 bases and V 5 bases, and 10 bases lay outside the gene matches. These data come from a study of cytomegalovirus exposure and HLA in healthy donors. Study context: Of the donors genotyped, a few hundred in all, 75% to 90% fell in the Caucasian-associated ancestry cluster. Whole-study results and caveats: It has been reported that TCR beta sequences accurately predicted the HLA-A and HLA-B alleles of most subjects. Trimming of TCR beta V- and J-genes showed a link, identified in a later analysis, to a missense DCLRE1C variant.

The chain couples TRBV11-2 to TRBJ2-3; 10 nucleotides agree with TRBD2. The source of this sequence is a woman between 18 and 29 years old in good health and CMV-seronegative. Sequencing used PBMCs. Here the CDR3 DNA reads TGTGCCAGCAGCCCCAGCGGGGGGGCCTTGGGAGATACGCAGTATTTT. It codes for CASSPSGGALGDTQYF.